What follows is one T cell receptor beta chain and its context. The target antigen is unknown. This entry belongs to a study of a mutant IDH1 vaccine in newly diagnosed glioma. Across the whole study: Vaccines were begun 4-6 weeks after radiotherapy alone, or with temozolomide cycles. Study-wide findings and caveats: Most patients, 90% to 95%, showed vaccine-induced immune responses.

Libraries were prepared by immunoSEQ multiplex PCR; TCRdb keeps only in-frame clonotypes and omits some of them. Seen here are 100,000 to 120,000 clones, 90% observed once, and the top ten hold more than 0.55%. In germline, CDR1 is ENHRY, CDR2 SYGVKD. This CDR3 contains 13 residues. Trimming took 7 bases from V and 6 from J, leaving 13 bases between them. Time point: week 11, during vaccination. Vaccination comprised doses that each held 300 ug of mutant IDH1 20-mer peptide, plus topical imiquimod. Astrocytomas that were new, WHO grade 3 or 4, IDH1-mutant and ATRX-lost were present in the donors. The chain joins TRBV10-3 to TRBJ2-1; D possibly corresponds to TRBD2 (5 bases). The sequence derives from a woman between 45 and 65 years old with glioma. The source material was PBMCs, sampled from a glioma patient whose treatment included an IDH1 peptide vaccine. The CDR3 DNA reads as TGTGCCATCAAAGGGCAAGGGAGCAATGAGCAGTTCTTC. Its protein is CAIKGQGSNEQFF.